This T cell receptor beta chain came from a study of shared clonotypes between healthy human individuals (dated by TCRdb to 2020 to 2022). Study-level background: Three men and a couple of women, aged 18 to 49 years, made up the cohort. To increase sequencing depth and limit assay-specific biases, different laboratories used diverse techniques to prepare libraries and sequence TCR repertoires. To estimate repertoire size and how much clonotype sharing occurs between individuals, the study deeply sequenced the blood TCR repertoires of about 5 healthy adults. Leukapheresis yielded between about 0.85 and 9.5 billion PBMCs per donor.

Donors were healthy HIV-negative adults with no recently reported acute infections or vaccinations. Only Caucasian adults living in Nashville, Tennessee, USA were represented among the donors. For unsorted samples, some 87 million PBMCs were counted, and genomic DNA was extracted using the QIAamp DNA Blood Mini kit. After blood collection by leukapheresis, PBMCs were isolated using Ficoll-Histopaque density gradient centrifugation and then cryopreserved in the vapor phase of liquid nitrogen. Including the terminal cysteine and phenylalanine, the CDR3 comprises 14 residues. The read is trimmed to its CDR3 DNA, 42 bases read in frame from base 1. V and J are truncated by 1 base and 7 bases respectively, leaving an intervening sequence of 11 bases. CDR1 is given as SGHTA and CDR2 as FQGNSA, both from the germline V gene. Overall results and qualifications from the work: Sampling was limited to blood, and TCR repertoires in tissue likely differ from TCR repertoires in blood. Pairwise subsampling led to the expectation that sequencing depth would affect the degree of clonotype sharing among donors. The small number of donors limited the genetic and exposure-history diversity represented.

TCR CDR3 regions were amplified from genomic DNA by multiplex PCR using the deep immunoSEQ assay. For each cell subset, the extracted genomic DNA was distributed evenly across all wells of several immunoSEQ 96-well plates, and each plate served as one replicate. For unsorted PBMC, 300 to 350 ng genomic DNA, equal to about 30,000 T cell genomes, was loaded into each replicate PCR. Ten immunoSEQ deep assay plates were used to sequence the unsorted PBMC genomic DNA. The purified libraries were quantified using a Qubit 3.0 fluorometer, sized with a Bioanalyzer 2100, and then quantified again using the KAPA Library Quantification kit. A separate single-read 150-cycle Illumina NextSeq 550 flow cell was used to sequence each immunoSEQ 96-well plate. The study's processing was this. Because the immunoSEQ output held only junctional sequences and lacked quality scores, the filtering could not match the filtering applied to full-length reads. To assign V/J genes and CDR3, sequences were annotated against IMGT germline references using PyIR, a Python wrapper for IgBLAST v1.9. Reads were removed for weak V/J assignments (E-value above 1e-6), missing CDR3, stop codons, out-of-frame junctions, or ambiguous translated residues. V3J clonotypes were defined as sequences sharing the same inferred V gene, J gene, and CDR3 amino acid sequence. Percentage overlap between repertoires was computed as shared unique clonotypes divided by the size of the smaller repertoire. RTK rarefaction, the Chao1 estimator, and Recon v2.1 estimates of unobserved clonotypes were used to assess repertoire richness. The table was pulled from immuneACCESS by TCRdb, which kept in-frame rearrangements only. Such tables lose some clones; where checked, under half of the loss comes from unresolved V genes, and the rest has no known cause. V and J calls and clone size are copied from that table; D and trimming were computed from the DNA. Counted in this sample were fewer than 700,000 clones; around 78% of them appeared once. Together, the top ten hold 9.5% to 15% of the sample.

Comment on this clone: Its cognate antigen has yet to be identified. No much larger clone is present one base from it, and per-base qualities are unavailable.

The sequence derives from a woman aged 35 to 49 in good health. Some clones in this sample may be carry-over from other donors' samples. Material: PBMCs. This receptor chain uses TRBV7-2 and TRBJ2-1; no D segment can be confidently identified. The CDR3 here reads CASSLEATGNEQFF. In nucleotides, the sequence is TGTGCCAGCAGCTTAGAAGCCACCGGGAATGAGCAGTTCTTC.